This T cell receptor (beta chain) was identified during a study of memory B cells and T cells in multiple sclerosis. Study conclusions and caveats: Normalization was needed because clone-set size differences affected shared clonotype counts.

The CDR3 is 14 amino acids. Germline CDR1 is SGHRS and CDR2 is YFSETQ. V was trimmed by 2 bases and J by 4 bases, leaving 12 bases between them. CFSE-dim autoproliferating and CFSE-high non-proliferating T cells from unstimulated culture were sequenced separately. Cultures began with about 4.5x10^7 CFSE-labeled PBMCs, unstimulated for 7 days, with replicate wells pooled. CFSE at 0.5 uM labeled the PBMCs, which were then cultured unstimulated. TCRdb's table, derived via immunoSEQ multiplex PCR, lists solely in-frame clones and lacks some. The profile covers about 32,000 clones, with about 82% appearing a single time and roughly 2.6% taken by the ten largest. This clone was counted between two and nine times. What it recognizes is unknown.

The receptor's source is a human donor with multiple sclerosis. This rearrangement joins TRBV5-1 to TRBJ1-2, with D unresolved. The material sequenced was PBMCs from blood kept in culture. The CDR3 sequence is CASSFELSGYGYTF. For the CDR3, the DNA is TGCGCCAGCAGCTTTGAGCTTTCGGGCTATGGCTACACCTTC.